Following are 7 T cell receptor beta chains from one sample sequenced in a study of T cell clonality in common variable immunodeficiency. The assay was immunoSEQ multiplex PCR, and TCRdb's table has in-frame clones only and misses some. The specimen gives approximately 52,000 clones without singletons; the ten biggest hold 3% to 3.5%. Material for sequencing was peripheral blood mononuclear cells. The origin of the receptors is a person aged 18 to 70 in good health.

This clone was seen many times. The DNA ends 3 residues before the CDR3 does, and the rest of the CDR3 is filled in from the germline J gene. The V and J genes are TRBV2 and TRBJ2-7, with 11 nucleotides matching TRBD2. This CDR3 is built from 18 residues. The V segment lost 5 bases and the J segment 0 bases; nucleotides outside the gene matches: 12. The germline CDR1 and CDR2 sequences are SNHLY and FYNNEI. The CDR3 protein is CASSLTSGNTYFSYEQYF. The sequenced part of the CDR3 DNA is TGTGCCAGCAGTTTGACTAGCGGGAACACTTACTTCTCCTACGAG.

Of note for this clone: The CDR3 end is not reached by the read, which stops 3 residues before it; the germline J gene fills it in. The chain links TRBV30 to TRBJ1-2, with TRBD1 matching 7 bases. The germline gives CDR1 GTSNPN, CDR2 SVGIG (reference sequence). This CDR3 region has 13 residues. The CDR3 reads CAWSVVGGDDYTF. The part of the CDR3 DNA that was read is TGTGCCTGGAGTGTTGTAGGGGGCGACGAC.

Many counts were recorded for this clone. The DNA ends 3 residues before the CDR3 does, and the rest of the CDR3 is filled in from the germline J gene. J is TRBJ2-2 and V is TRBV11-2; 10 bases line up with TRBD2. In germline, CDR1 is SGHAT, CDR2 FQNNGV. V shed 4 bases and J 10 bases; nucleotides not matched to a gene: 9. The length of the CDR3 is 15 residues. CDR3 bases read: TGTGCCAGCAGCTGGAGACTAGCGGGTCGGGAGGAG. Translated: CASSWRLAGREE. The complete CDR3 protein is CASSWRLAGREELFF. The whole variable domain, filled in from reference TRBV11-2 and TRBJ2-2, reads EAGVAQSPRYKIIEKRQSVAFWCNPISGHATLYWYQQILGQGPKLLIQFQNNGVVDDSQLPKDRFSAERLKGVDSTLKIQPAKLEDSAVYLCASSWRLAGREELFFGEGSRLTVL.

This clone was picked up many times. The read ends 3 residues early relative to the CDR3; the germline J gene fills the gap. The chain employs TRBV13 and TRBJ2-5, with TRBD1 matching over 8 bases. The CDR3 runs to 17 residues. CDR1 PRHDT and CDR2 FYEKMQ come from the germline V gene (reference sequence). Unmatched junction bases numbered 13, after V lost 5 bases and J lost 2 bases. The sequenced CDR3 bases are TGTGCCAGCAGCGCCAATTCGCTGGGACAGGTACAAGAGACC. Protein product: CASSANSLGQVQET. From start to end, the CDR3 is CASSANSLGQVQETQYF.

This clone was seen ten or more times. Read sequence stops 3 residues before the CDR3 end, and the germline J gene provides the missing end. This chain links TRBV19 with TRBJ2-3, with D possibly TRBD2 on 6 matching bases. The ends were cut back, 6 bases at V and 2 bases at J, with 12 bases in the middle. This CDR3 is 14 amino acids long. CDR1 and CDR2 from the germline V gene are LNHDA and SQIVND (reference sequence). The sequenced CDR3 bases are TGTGCCAGTAGCCTACTAGCTGACACAGATACG. This codes for CASSLLADTDT. The full CDR3 protein is CASSLLADTDTQYF.

This clone was picked up a small number of times. The DNA ends 3 residues before the CDR3 does, and the rest of the CDR3 is filled in from the germline J gene. The V and J genes are TRBV6-2 or TRBV6-3 and TRBJ1-1, with D unclear. Trimming shortened V by 2 bases and J by 3 bases, and 10 bases separated the two germline ends. In germline, CDR1 is MNHEY, CDR2 SVGEGT. The CDR3 is 14 amino acids. The CDR3 DNA, read in part, is TGTGCCAGCAGTTACAATGGGCAGCACACTGAA. It translates to CASSYNGQHTE. The CDR3 in full is CASSYNGQHTEAFF.

This clone has more than one count but fewer than ten. From the germline J gene comes the end of the CDR3, since the read stops 3 residues before it. V gene TRBV30 combines with J gene TRBJ1-3; D unclear. The CDR3 is made up of 14 amino acids. Trimming left V 0 bases short and J 0 bases short, with 6 bases between. CDR1 GTSNPN and CDR2 SVGIG come from the germline V gene (reference sequence). The sequenced CDR3 bases are TGTGCCTGGAGTGTACGGGGCTCTGGAAACACC. Encoded protein: CAWSVRGSGNT. The full CDR3 sequence reads CAWSVRGSGNTIYF.